Included here is one T cell receptor beta chain sequence, with context. The antigen it recognizes is unknown. There are no base qualities to consult, and no much larger clone falls within one base. These data are taken from a study of T cell repertoires in cytomegalovirus infection (dated by TCRdb to the late 2010s). With respect to the entire study: Donor HLA type was relevant to the analysis, as public TCR beta signatures indicated carriage of CMV infection together with the matching HLA type.

The CDR3 sequence holds 16 residues, the cysteine and phenylalanine included. CDR3 DNA is the only sequence kept; it has 48 bases, read in frame from the first base. Trimming leaves V shorter by 10 bases and J shorter by 2 bases, with the junction holding 6 bases beyond the gene matches. Sequences SNHLY (CDR1) and FYNNEI (CDR2) are obtained from the germline V gene. Results the study describes overall, beyond this receptor: Carriers of CMV infection plus the relevant HLA type were discriminated by the cumulative frequency of public TCR beta family members in the study cohort and in an independent roughly 340-donor cohort. The ex vivo response was dominated by HLA-C-restricted CMV-specific TCR beta clonotypes, and the single most frequent clonotype in two of eight donors was supplied by these HLA-C-restricted clonotypes.

The instrument given in TCRdb is Illumina HiSeq 1500. TCRdb trimmed the raw reads at Q25, called clones with MiXCR and kept productive beta chains. Identical CDR3 protein sequences are pooled into one entry, listed with their most common genes and DNA. In this sample the table shows 300,000 to 400,000 distinct CDR3 sequences, 15% to 20% of which occur a single time. 8.7% of the sample rests with the top ten. In this chain, TRBV2 is recombined with TRBJ2-2; TRBD2 matches 14 bases in the middle. The receptor was derived from a human donor in good health (CMV status not recorded). Some clones in this sample may be carry-over from other donors' samples. The specimen sequenced was PBMCs. This receptor has the CDR3 CATGTSGRANTGELFF. The DNA sequence is as follows: TGTGCCACCGGGACTAGCGGGAGAGCCAACACCGGGGAGCTGTTTTTT.